Each of the 10 T cell receptor beta chains below was sequenced from the same sample in a study of cytomegalovirus exposure and HLA in healthy donors. PCR amplification relied on 60 Vbeta primers (plus 13 Jbeta primers). Generated by immunoSEQ multiplex PCR, the TCRdb table keeps only in-frame clones and is missing some. Of around 130,000 clones listed, just under 75% were seen once; the top ten hold approximately 7%. The sequenced sample was PBMCs. These receptors originate from a man aged 40-49 years in good health and CMV-seropositive.

The chain combines TRBV18 with TRBJ1-6, with D possibly TRBD1 on 6 matching bases. Trimming cost V 3 bases and J 10 bases, with 13 bases left between them. The CDR3 is made up of 14 amino acids. Germline CDR1 reads KGHSH; CDR2 reads LQKENI. CDR3 DNA: TGTGCCAGCTCACCCGTACAGGGTGAATCACCCCTCCACTTT. Amino acids: CASSPVQGESPLHF.

The genes are TRBV19 and TRBJ1-5; a possible D gene is TRBD1 (6 bases). The ends were cut back, 7 bases at V and 0 bases at J, with 13 bases in the middle. The CDR3 consists of 15 residues. Per the germline V gene, CDR1 is LNHDA and CDR2 is SQIVND (reference sequence). CDR3 amino acids: CASTRTEDSNQPQHF. CDR3 nucleotides: TGTGCCAGTACCCGGACAGAGGATAGCAATCAGCCCCAGCATTTT.

V gene TRBV5-1 combines with J gene TRBJ2-3; TRBD2 agrees at 7 bases. The CDR3 has 18 amino acids. Unmatched junction bases numbered 16, after V lost 5 bases and J lost 1 base. The germline V gene has CDR1 SGHRS and CDR2 YFSETQ. The CDR3 DNA reads TGCGCCAGCAGGGCGAATTTGGGGGGGTTGGGGCGCACAGATACGCAGTATTTT. Its translation: CASRANLGGLGRTDTQYF.

J is TRBJ2-3 and V is TRBV15; D not resolved. The CDR3 is 13 amino acids. The germline V gene has CDR1 LNHNV and CDR2 YYDKDF (reference sequence). Trimming stripped 0 bases from V and 7 bases from J, with 8 bases between. The CDR3 loop is CATSRDQAYTQYF. The CDR3 region has the DNA TGTGCCACCAGCAGAGATCAAGCTTATACGCAGTATTTT.

The rearrangement joins TRBV14 to TRBJ2-2, with TRBD1 matching 10 bases. The V segment lost 1 base and the J segment 4 bases; nucleotides outside the gene matches: 0. The length of the CDR3 is 15 residues. Germline CDR1 reads SGHDN; CDR2 reads FVKESK. CDR3 region: CASSQGTGGTGELFF. For the CDR3, the DNA is TGTGCCAGCAGCCAAGGGACAGGGGGCACCGGGGAGCTGTTTTTT. Looking up the rest from reference TRBV14 and TRBJ2-2 gives the full variable domain: EAGVTQFPSHSVIEKGQTVTLRCDPISGHDNLYWYRRVMGKEIKFLLHFVKESKQDESGMPNNRFLAERTGGTYSTLKVQPAELEDSGVYFCASSQGTGGTGELFFGEGSRLTVL.

The rearrangement links TRBV7-2 to TRBJ1-2; the D is unclear. V shed 5 bases and J shed 7 bases, with 11 bases lying between them. This CDR3 has 12 residues. CDR1 is SGHTA and CDR2 is FQGNSA in the germline V gene. Written as DNA, the CDR3 is TGTGCCAGCAGCAATCGAAAGAGTGGCTACACCTTC. Translation gives CASSNRKSGYTF. The full variable domain, its missing parts supplied by reference TRBV7-2 and TRBJ1-2, is GAGVSQSPSNKVTEKGKDVELRCDPISGHTALYWYRQSLGQGLEFLIYFQGNSAPDKSGLPSDRFSAERTGGSVSTLTIQRTQQEDSAVYLCASSNRKSGYTFGSGTRLTVV.

This chain connects TRBV10-3 to TRBJ2-7, with 11 bases that match TRBD1. This CDR3 has 15 residues. Germline CDR1 is ENHRY and CDR2 is SYGVKD. V trimming: 7 bases; J trimming: 1 base; junction bases outside the gene matches: 6. CDR3 sequence: CAIIPGQGASYEQYF. The CDR3 DNA reads as TGTGCCATCATTCCTGGACAGGGGGCTTCCTACGAGCAGTACTTC.

This clone has only a few counts. The chain links TRBV15 to TRBJ2-3; TRBD1 agrees at 9 bases. V lost 3 bases, J lost 2 bases, and 9 bases stayed unmatched. Germline V CDR1 and CDR2: LNHNV, YYDKDF (reference sequence). This CDR3 contains 17 residues. CDR3 DNA: TGTGCCACCAGCAGGGGAGGACAGGGGCTAAACACAGATACGCAGTATTTT. Encoded protein: CATSRGGQGLNTDTQYF.

The V gene is TRBV29-1, the J gene TRBJ1-6; 7 nucleotides align to TRBD1. The germline V gene has CDR1 SQVTM and CDR2 ANQGSEA. Unmatched junction bases numbered 4, after V lost 4 bases and J lost 7 bases. The CDR3 has 13 residues. CDR3 DNA sequence: TGCAGCGTTGGACAGGGCCCCAATTCACCCCTCCACTTT. Translated, it gives CSVGQGPNSPLHF.

Concerning this clone: This same CDR3 is encoded by further DNA sequences in the sample. The chain couples TRBV5-6 to TRBJ2-7; D remains unclear. CDR3 length: 13 residues. The V and J ends lost 2 bases and 0 bases respectively, with 6 bases between them. Germline CDR1 reads SGHDT; CDR2 reads YYEEEE. The chain's CDR3 is CASSFGTSYEQYF. The CDR3, as DNA: TGTGCCAGCAGCTTTGGCACCTCCTACGAGCAGTACTTC. The full variable domain, with the rest looked up from reference TRBV5-6 and TRBJ2-7, is DAGVTQSPTHLIKTRGQQVTLRCSPKSGHDTVSWYQQALGQGPQFIFQYYEEEERQRGNFPDRFSGHQFPNYSSELNVNALLLGDSALYLCASSFGTSYEQYFGPGTRLTVT.